These T cell receptor beta chains were read from a single sample in a study of blood T cells in healthy people across ages. A single record per CDR3 protein comes from TCRdb applying MiXCR to the 5' RACE reads. The table includes almost 1 million distinct CDR3 sequences, roughly 51% detected once. The sequencing input was blood. The receptors were gathered from an older woman in good health. Both conserved end residues are part of each CDR3.

TRBV7-2	TRBJ1-5	CASSLGAGANMHF
TRBV25-1	NA	CASSEPGAGQTYEQYF
TRBV7-3	TRBJ2-1	CASSSGLPGPTAQFF
TRBV5-1	TRBJ2-5	CASNLAAGQETQYF
TRBV21-1	TRBJ2-3	CASSNTSGRGADTQYF
TRBV14	TRBJ1-1	CASSFDRVTEAFF
TRBV3-1	TRBJ2-1	CASSQNRGEETQFF
TRBV6-5	TRBJ1-2	CASSTGTGGGYTF
TRBV5-1	TRBJ2-1	CASTETGGPYNEQFF
TRBV12-3/TRBV12-4	TRBJ2-7	CASSEPGQGAYEQYF
TRBV27	TRBJ2-5	CASSSPPVGTQYF
TRBV7-9	TRBJ2-3	CASSATSGVRGDTQYF
TRBV6-1	TRBJ2-5	CATAGTGETQYF
TRBV20-1	TRBJ2-3	CSADSGRTDTQYF
TRBV30	TRBJ2-5	CAWSVRGETQYF
TRBV28	NA	CASSFARLAGGEQYF
TRBV12-3/TRBV12-4	TRBJ2-3	CASRTSGDNTDTQYF
TRBV30	NA	CAYRGPYPYEQYF
TRBV6-2/TRBV6-3	TRBJ2-3	CASSYASQGTDTQYF
TRBV11-2	TRBJ2-3	CASSLALQWEKDTQYF
TRBV7-9	TRBJ2-6	CASSPDAGSGANVLTF
TRBV28	TRBJ1-5	CASSLRTGQPQHF
TRBV6-5	TRBJ2-7	CASSMASTGGTEQYF
TRBV5-1	TRBJ2-1	CASSLSPSSGGVQFF
TRBV5-5	TRBJ2-7	CASSLLPRPYEQYF
TRBV5-1	TRBJ2-1	CASSPLLAGGQDEQFF
TRBV28	TRBJ2-7	CASSLTRQGTYYEQYF
TRBV20-1	TRBJ1-6	CSASEQGRSSPLHF
TRBV7-2	TRBJ2-1	CASSPTGGRDEQFF
TRBV3-1	TRBJ2-7	CASSQDYRGKYEQYF
TRBV6-1	TRBJ2-3	CASSRTRGDTQYF
TRBV12-3/TRBV12-4	TRBJ2-5	CASSLSRTETQYF
TRBV12-3/TRBV12-4	TRBJ2-1	CASSFPRDTYNEQFF
TRBV29-1	TRBJ1-4	CSVVSSYEKLFF
TRBV20-1	TRBJ2-1	CSARVSQGPYNEQFF
TRBV7-2	NA	CASSLGPSGRGDEQYF
TRBV9	TRBJ2-5	CASSQAGQYQETQYF
TRBV4-1	TRBJ2-5	CASSQVSVSPYNEQYF
TRBV7-9	TRBJ2-5	CASSGNLMGPFQETQYF
TRBV4-1	TRBJ2-7	CASSQVDGLAGVEQYF
TRBV27	TRBJ2-1	CASNPRTGLYNEQFF
TRBV29-1	TRBJ2-5	CSVDHVETQYF
TRBV6-6	TRBJ1-2	CASSSLTVTSYGYTF
TRBV27	NA	CASSPRTSGIHEQYF
TRBV20-1	TRBJ2-5	CSARDWGQGETQYF
TRBV28	TRBJ2-7	CASSPPGTRSSYEQYF
TRBV3-1	TRBJ1-2	CASSQEWQGKGGYTF
TRBV2	TRBJ2-5	CASRSRDLIETQYF
TRBV28	TRBJ2-5	CASSPGQGQGVYF
TRBV5-1	TRBJ2-7	CASSSDMAGDTYEQYF
TRBV6-5	TRBJ2-6	CASSKSGFGGANVLTF